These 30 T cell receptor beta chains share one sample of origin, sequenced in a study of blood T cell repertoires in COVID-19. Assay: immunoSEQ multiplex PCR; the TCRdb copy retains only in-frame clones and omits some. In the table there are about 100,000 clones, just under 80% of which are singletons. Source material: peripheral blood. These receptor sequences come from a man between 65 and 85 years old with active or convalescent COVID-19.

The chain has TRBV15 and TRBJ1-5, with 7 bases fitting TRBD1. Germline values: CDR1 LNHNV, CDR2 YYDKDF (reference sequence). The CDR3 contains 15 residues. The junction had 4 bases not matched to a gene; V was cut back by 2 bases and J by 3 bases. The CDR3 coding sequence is TGTGCCACCAGCAGATCGACAGGGTACAATCAGCCCCAGCATTTT. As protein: CATSRSTGYNQPQHF.

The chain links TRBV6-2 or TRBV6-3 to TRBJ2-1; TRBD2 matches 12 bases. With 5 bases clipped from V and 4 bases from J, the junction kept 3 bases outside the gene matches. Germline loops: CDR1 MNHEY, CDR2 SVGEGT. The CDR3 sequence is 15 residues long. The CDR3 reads CASSKLAGGYNEQFF. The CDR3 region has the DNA TGTGCCAGCAGTAAACTAGCGGGAGGATACAATGAGCAGTTCTTC.

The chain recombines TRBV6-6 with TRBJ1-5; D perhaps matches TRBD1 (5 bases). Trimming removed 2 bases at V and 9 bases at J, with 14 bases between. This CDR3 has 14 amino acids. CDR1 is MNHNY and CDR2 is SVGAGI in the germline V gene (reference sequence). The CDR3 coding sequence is TGTGCCAGCAGTTACCAGGGCCAGGAGATGCCCCAGCATTTT. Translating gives CASSYQGQEMPQHF.

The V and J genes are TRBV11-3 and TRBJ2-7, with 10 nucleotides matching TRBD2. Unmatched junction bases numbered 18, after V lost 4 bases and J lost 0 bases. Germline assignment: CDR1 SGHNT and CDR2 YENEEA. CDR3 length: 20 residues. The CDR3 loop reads CASSSLRGSGRARFSYEQYF. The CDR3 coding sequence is TGTGCCAGCAGCTCTTTAAGGGGGAGCGGGAGGGCCAGGTTCTCCTACGAGCAGTACTTC.

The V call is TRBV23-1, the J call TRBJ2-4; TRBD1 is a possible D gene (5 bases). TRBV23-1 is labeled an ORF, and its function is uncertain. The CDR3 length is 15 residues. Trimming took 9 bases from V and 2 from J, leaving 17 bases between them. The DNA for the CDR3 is TGCGCCAGTGGACAACCTATTTTTCCCAAAAACATTCAGTACTTC. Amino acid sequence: CASGQPIFPKNIQYF.

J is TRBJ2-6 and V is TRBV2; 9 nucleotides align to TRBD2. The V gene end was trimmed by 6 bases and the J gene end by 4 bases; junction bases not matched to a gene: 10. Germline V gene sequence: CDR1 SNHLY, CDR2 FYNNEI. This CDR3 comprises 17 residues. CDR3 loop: CASRGILAGSGANVLTF. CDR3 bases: TGTGCCAGCAGAGGGATCCTAGCGGGATCCGGGGCCAACGTCCTGACTTTC.

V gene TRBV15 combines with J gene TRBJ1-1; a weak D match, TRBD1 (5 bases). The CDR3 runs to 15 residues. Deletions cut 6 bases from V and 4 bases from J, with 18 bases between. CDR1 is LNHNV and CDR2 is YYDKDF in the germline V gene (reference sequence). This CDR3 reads CATRDGGGMFTEAFF. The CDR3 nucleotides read TGTGCCACCAGGGATGGGGGGGGGATGTTCACTGAAGCTTTCTTT.

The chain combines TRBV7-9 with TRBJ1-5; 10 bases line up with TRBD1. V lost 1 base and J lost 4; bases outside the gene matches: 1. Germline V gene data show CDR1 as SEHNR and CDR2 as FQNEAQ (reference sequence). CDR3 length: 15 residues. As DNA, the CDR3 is TGTGCCAGCAGCTTAGAGGGACAGGGGAATCAGCCCCAGCATTTT. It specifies CASSLEGQGNQPQHF.

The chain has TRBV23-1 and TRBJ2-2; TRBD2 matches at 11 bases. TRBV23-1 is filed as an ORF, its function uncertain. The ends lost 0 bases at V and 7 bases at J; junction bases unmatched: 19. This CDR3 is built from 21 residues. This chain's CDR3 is CASSQSAPTSGSKRVCGELFF. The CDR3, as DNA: TGCGCCAGCAGTCAATCCGCGCCTACTAGCGGGAGTAAGCGAGTGTGCGGGGAGCTGTTTTTT.

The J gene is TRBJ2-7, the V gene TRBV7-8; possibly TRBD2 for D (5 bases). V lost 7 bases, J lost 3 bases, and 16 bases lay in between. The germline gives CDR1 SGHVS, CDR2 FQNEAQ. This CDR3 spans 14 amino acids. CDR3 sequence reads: CASTYRDSDYEQYF. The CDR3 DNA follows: TGTGCCAGCACATACCGGGATTCGGACTACGAGCAGTACTTC.

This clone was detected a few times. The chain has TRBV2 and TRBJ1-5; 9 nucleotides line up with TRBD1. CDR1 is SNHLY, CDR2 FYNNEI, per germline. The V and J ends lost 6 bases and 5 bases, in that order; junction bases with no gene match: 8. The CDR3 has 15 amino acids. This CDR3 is CASSGTGNMDQPQHF. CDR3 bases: TGTGCCAGCAGCGGGACAGGGAACATGGATCAGCCCCAGCATTTT.

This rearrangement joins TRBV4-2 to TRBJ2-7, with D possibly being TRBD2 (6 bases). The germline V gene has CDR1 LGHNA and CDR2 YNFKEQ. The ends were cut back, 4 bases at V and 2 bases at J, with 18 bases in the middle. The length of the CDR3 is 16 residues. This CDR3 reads CASSLEGTSPTYEQYF. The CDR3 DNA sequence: TGTGCCAGCAGCCTAGAGGGGACTTCCCCGACCTACGAGCAGTACTTC.

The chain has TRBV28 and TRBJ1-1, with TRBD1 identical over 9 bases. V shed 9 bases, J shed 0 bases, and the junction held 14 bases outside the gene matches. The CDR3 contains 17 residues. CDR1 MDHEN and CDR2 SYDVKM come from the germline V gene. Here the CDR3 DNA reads TGTGCCAGTCCCCCACACCATGGGACAGGGATGAACACTGAAGCTTTCTTT. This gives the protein CASPPHHGTGMNTEAFF.

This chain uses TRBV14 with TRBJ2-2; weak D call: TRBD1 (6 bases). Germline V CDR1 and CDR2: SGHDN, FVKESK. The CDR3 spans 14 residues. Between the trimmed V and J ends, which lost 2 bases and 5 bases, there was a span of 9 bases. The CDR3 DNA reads TGTGCCAGCAGCCAACAGGGGAGTACCGGGGAGCTGTTTTTT. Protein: CASSQQGSTGELFF.

The DNA of the CDR3 is TGTGCCAGCAGTGGCTCTCGGGGCGCGGGGTACGAAAAACTGTTTTTT. Translated: CASSGSRGAGYEKLFF. The chain couples TRBV25-1 to TRBJ1-4; perhaps TRBD1 as D (5 bases). V lost 4 bases to trimming and J lost 8 bases, with 20 bases between them. Looked up from germline, CDR1 is MGHDK and CDR2 is SYGVNS. This CDR3 has 16 amino acids.

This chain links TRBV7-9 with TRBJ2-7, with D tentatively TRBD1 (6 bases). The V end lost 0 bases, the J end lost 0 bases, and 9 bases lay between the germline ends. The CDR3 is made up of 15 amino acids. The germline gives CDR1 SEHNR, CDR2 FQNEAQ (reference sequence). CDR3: CASSLAQGLSYEQYF. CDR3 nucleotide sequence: TGTGCCAGCAGCTTAGCGCAGGGGCTCTCCTACGAGCAGTACTTC.

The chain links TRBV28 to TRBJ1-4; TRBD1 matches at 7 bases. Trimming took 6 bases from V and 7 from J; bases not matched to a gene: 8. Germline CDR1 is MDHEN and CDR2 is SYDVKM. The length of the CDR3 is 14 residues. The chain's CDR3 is CASSFDRESEKLFF. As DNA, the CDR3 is TGTGCCAGCAGCTTTGACAGGGAAAGTGAAAAACTGTTTTTT.

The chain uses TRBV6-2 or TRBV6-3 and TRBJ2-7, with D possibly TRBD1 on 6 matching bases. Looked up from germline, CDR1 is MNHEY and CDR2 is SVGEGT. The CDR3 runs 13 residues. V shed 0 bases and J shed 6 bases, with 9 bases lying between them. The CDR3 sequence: CASSYSRRGEQYF. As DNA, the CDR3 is TGTGCCAGCAGTTACTCTCGCAGGGGCGAGCAGTACTTC.

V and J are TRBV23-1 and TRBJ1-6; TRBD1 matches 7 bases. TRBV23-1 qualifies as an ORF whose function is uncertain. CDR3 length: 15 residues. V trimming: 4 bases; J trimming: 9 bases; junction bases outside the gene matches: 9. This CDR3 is CASSPQGQQTSPLHF. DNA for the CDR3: TGCGCCAGCAGTCCCCAGGGACAGCAAACTTCACCCCTCCACTTT.

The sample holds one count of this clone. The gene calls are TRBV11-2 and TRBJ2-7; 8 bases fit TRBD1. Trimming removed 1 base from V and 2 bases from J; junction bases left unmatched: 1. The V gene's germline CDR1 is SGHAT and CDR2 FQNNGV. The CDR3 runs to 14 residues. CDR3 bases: TGTGCCAGCAGCTTAGGGACAGGGACCTACGAGCAGTACTTC. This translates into CASSLGTGTYEQYF. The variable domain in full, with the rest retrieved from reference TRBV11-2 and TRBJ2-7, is EAGVAQSPRYKIIEKRQSVAFWCNPISGHATLYWYQQILGQGPKLLIQFQNNGVVDDSQLPKDRFSAERLKGVDSTLKIQPAKLEDSAVYLCASSLGTGTYEQYFGPGTRLTVT.

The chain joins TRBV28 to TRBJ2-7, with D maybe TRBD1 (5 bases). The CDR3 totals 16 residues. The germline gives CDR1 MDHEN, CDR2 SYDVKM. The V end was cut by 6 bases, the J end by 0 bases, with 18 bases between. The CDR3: CASSPLGAPSSYEQYF. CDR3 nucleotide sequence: TGTGCCAGCAGCCCCCTAGGGGCTCCGAGCTCCTACGAGCAGTACTTC.

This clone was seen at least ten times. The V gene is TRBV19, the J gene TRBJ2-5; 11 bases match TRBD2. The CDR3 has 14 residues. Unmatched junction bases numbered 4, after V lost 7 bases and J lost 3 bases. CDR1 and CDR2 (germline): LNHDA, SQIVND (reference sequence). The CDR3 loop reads CASTSLAGEETQYF. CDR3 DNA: TGTGCCAGTACTTCACTAGCGGGAGAAGAGACCCAGTACTTC.

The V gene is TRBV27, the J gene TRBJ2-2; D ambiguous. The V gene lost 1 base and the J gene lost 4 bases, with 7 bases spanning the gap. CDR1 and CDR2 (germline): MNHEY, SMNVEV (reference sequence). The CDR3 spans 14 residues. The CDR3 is CASSLLPGTGELFF. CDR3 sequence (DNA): TGTGCCAGCAGTTTATTACCGGGCACCGGGGAGCTGTTTTTT.

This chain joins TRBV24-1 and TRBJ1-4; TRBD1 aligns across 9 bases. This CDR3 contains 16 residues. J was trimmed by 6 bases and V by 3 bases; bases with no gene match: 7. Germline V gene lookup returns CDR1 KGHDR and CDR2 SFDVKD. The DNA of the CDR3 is TGTGCCACCAGTGATCCGGGACAGGGACTGGATGAAAAACTGTTTTTT. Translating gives CATSDPGQGLDEKLFF.

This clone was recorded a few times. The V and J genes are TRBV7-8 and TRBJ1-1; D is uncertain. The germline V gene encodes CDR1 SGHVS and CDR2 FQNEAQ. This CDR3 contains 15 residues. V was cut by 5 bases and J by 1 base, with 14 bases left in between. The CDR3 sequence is CASSPNLIWNTEAFF. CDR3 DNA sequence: TGTGCCAGCAGCCCCAACCTAATTTGGAACACTGAAGCTTTCTTT.

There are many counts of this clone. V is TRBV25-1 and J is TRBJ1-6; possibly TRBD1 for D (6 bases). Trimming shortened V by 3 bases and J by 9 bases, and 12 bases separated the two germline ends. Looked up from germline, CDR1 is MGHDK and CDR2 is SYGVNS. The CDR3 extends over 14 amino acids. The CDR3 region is CASSDRGGISPLHF. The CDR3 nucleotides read TGTGCCAGCAGTGACAGGGGCGGTATTTCACCCCTCCACTTT.

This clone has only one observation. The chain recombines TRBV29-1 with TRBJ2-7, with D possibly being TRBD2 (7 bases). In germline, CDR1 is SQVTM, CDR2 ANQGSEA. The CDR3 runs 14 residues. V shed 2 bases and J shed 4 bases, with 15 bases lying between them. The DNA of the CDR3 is TGCAGCGTTGAAAGCGGGACAAACCCTTACGAGCAGTACTTC. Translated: CSVESGTNPYEQYF.

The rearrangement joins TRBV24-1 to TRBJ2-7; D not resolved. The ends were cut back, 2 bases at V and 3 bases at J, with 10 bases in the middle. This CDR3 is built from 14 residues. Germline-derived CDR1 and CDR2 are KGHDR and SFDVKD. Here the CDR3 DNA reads TGTGCCACCAGTGATTCTATTAACAGCTACGAGCAGTACTTC. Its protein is CATSDSINSYEQYF.

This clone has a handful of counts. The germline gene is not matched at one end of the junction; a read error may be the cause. CDR3 residues: CASTLGQGNSYNSPLHF. The CDR3 DNA sequence: TGTGCCAGCACCTTAGGACAGGGTAACTCCTATAATTCACCCCTCCACTTT. The chain is built from TRBV7-2 and TRBJ1-6; 8 positions match TRBD1. In germline, CDR1 is SGHTA, CDR2 FQGNSA. This CDR3 contains 17 residues.

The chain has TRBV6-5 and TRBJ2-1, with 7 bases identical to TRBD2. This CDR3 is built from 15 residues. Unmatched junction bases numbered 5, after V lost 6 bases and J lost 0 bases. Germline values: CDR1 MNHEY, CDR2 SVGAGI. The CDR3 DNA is TGTGCCAGCAGCGCCGGGGGGAGCTCCTACAATGAGCAGTTCTTC. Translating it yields CASSAGGSSYNEQFF.